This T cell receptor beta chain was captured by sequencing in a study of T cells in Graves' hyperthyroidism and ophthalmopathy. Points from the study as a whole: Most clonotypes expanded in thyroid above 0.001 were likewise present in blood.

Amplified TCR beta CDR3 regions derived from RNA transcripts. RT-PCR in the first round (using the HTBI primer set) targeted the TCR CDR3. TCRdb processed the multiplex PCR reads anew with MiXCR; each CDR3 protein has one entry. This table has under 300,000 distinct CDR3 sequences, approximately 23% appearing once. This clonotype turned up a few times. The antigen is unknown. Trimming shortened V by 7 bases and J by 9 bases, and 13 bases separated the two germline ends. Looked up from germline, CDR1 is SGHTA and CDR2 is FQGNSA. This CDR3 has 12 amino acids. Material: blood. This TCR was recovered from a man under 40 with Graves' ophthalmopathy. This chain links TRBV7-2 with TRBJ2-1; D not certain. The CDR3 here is CASNSRWVEQFF. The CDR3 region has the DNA TGTGCCAGCAATAGTAGGTGGGTTGAGCAGTTCTTC.